Below are 31 T cell receptor beta chains sequenced from a single sample in a study of blood T cells in healthy people across ages. It was with a sample-barcoded 5' primer and a J-beta primer mix that a second PCR of roughly 7 to 12 cycles was run. TCRdb re-derived calls from the 5' RACE reads in MiXCR, one entry per CDR3 protein. This table holds around 900,000 distinct CDR3 sequences, 29% found once. The sample comprised blood. These receptor sequences come from a woman aged 80 or over in good health.

V is TRBV30 and J is TRBJ1-2; D is perhaps TRBD1 (5 bases). The CDR3 has 13 amino acids. Germline values: CDR1 GTSNPN, CDR2 SVGIG (reference sequence). CDR3 nucleotides: TGTGTCTTCTCGGGGCATAAGGGCTATGGCTACACCTTC. As protein: CVFSGHKGYGYTF.

This clonotype came up a few times. The J gene is TRBJ2-3, the V gene TRBV3-1, with 14 positions matching TRBD2. Germline V gene sequence: CDR1 LGHDT, CDR2 YNNKEL (reference sequence). V was pared by 4 bases and J by 4 bases, with 4 bases of the junction left unmatched. This CDR3 contains 16 residues. Here the CDR3 reads CASSLRLAGGPDTQYF. The CDR3 bases are TGTGCCAGCAGCCTTCGACTAGCGGGGGGGCCAGATACGCAGTATTTT.

This clonotype was recorded at least ten times. The genes are TRBV20-1 and TRBJ1-2, with 8 bases that match TRBD1. Losses at the gene ends were 4 bases for V and 2 bases for J; bases not matched to a gene: 6. Germline V gene data show CDR1 as DFQATT and CDR2 as SNEGSKA (reference sequence). The CDR3 totals 14 residues. The CDR3 DNA reads as TGCAGTGCTATGCAGGGGGCGCGGAACTATGGCTACACCTTC. Amino acid sequence: CSAMQGARNYGYTF.

This clonotype has ten or more counts. The chain uses TRBV20-1 and TRBJ2-3; perhaps TRBD2 as D (6 bases). Germline V gives CDR1 DFQATT, CDR2 SNEGSKA (reference sequence). The CDR3 is 14 amino acids. V dropped 5 bases and J dropped 4 bases, with 16 bases sitting between them. In DNA form, the CDR3 reads TGCAGTGCTCAACGGGGGAAAAGTGCAGATACGCAGTATTTT. This sequence encodes CSAQRGKSADTQYF.

This clonotype has a count of ten or more. In DNA, the CDR3 is TGCAGTGCTAGAGACCCAGGGGGCGCCAACTACGAGCAGTACTTC. Amino acids: CSARDPGGANYEQYF. This sequence joins TRBV20-1 and TRBJ2-7; 8 bases are shared with TRBD1. V dropped 0 bases and J dropped 3; count of bases not matched to a gene: 7. CDR1 DFQATT and CDR2 SNEGSKA come from the germline V gene (reference sequence). The CDR3 loop spans 15 amino acids.

This clonotype was seen a few times. The gene calls are TRBV27 and TRBJ1-2; 8 bases match TRBD1. The J segment lost 3 bases and the V segment lost 6 bases, leaving 6 bases of the junction unmatched. The CDR3 is 14 amino acids. Germline lookup yields CDR1 MNHEY and CDR2 SMNVEV (reference sequence). The CDR3: CASSQQGAHYGYTF. The CDR3 coding sequence is TGTGCCAGCAGCCAGCAGGGGGCTCACTATGGCTACACCTTC.

The J gene is TRBJ2-7, the V gene TRBV7-2; D possibly uses TRBD1 or TRBD2 (6 bases each). Germline V gene lookup returns CDR1 SGHTA and CDR2 FQGNSA. CDR3 length: 18 amino acids. V lost 6 bases and J lost 3, with 27 bases in between. CDR3 nucleotides: TGTGCCAGCAGTACTAGGGAACCTGGGACTCGAGGGGGCTACGAGCAGTACTTC. This translates into CASSTREPGTRGGYEQYF.

The table lists this clonotype with a few counts. Germline and junction disagree at one end, which may indicate a read error. CDR3: CASSQGGVERYF. DNA of the CDR3: TGTGCCAGCAGCCAAGGGGGCGTCGAGCGGTACTTC. The rearrangement joins TRBV3-1 to TRBJ2-7; a possible D gene is TRBD1 (5 bases). The CDR3 runs 12 residues. The germline V gene has CDR1 LGHDT and CDR2 YNNKEL (reference sequence).

The chain combines TRBV4-3 with TRBJ2-7; 15 nucleotides agree with TRBD2. The CDR3 runs to 16 residues. With 5 bases clipped from V and 0 bases from J, the junction kept 2 bases outside the gene matches. Germline CDR1 is LGHNA and CDR2 is YSLEER. The CDR3 sequence is CASSEGLAGGSYEQYF. As DNA, the CDR3 is TGCGCCAGCAGCGAGGGACTAGCGGGAGGCTCCTACGAGCAGTACTTC.

This rearrangement joins TRBV30 to TRBJ2-1, with no clear D. The V and J ends lost 0 bases and 14 bases respectively, with 11 bases between them. Germline CDR1 is GTSNPN and CDR2 is SVGIG (reference sequence). The CDR3 covers 11 residues. In nucleotides, the CDR3 is TGTGCCTGGAGTGTCCAACCTCGGGAGTTCTTC. Its protein is CAWSVQPREFF.

A single count supports this clonotype. V and J are TRBV5-6 and TRBJ2-7, with 7 positions matching TRBD1. With V trimmed by 4 bases and J by 3 bases, 7 bases remained unmatched. The CDR3 is made up of 14 amino acids. Germline values: CDR1 SGHDT, CDR2 YYEEEE. CDR3 loop: CASSPMGTDYEQYF. CDR3 DNA: TGTGCCAGCAGCCCGATGGGGACAGACTACGAGCAGTACTTC.

The chain's CDR3 is CASRLGLAGELFF. The CDR3 DNA is TGTGCCAGCAGGCTGGGACTAGCCGGGGAGCTGTTTTTT. The chain recombines TRBV12-3 or TRBV12-4 with TRBJ2-2; 8 positions match TRBD2. Trimming at V came to 6 bases and at J to 6 bases, leaving 3 bases not matched to a gene. The CDR3 loop spans 13 amino acids.

The chain has TRBV6-1 and TRBJ2-7, with 9 positions matching TRBD1. This CDR3 spans 13 amino acids. With V trimmed by 6 bases and J by 7 bases, 7 bases remained unmatched. Looked up from germline, CDR1 is MNHNS and CDR2 is SASEGT. This CDR3 is CASREGQGREQYF. CDR3 nucleotide sequence: TGTGCCAGCAGAGAGGGACAGGGTCGTGAGCAGTACTTC.

There are a few counts of this clonotype. The V call is TRBV6-5, the J call TRBJ1-5; D unclear. This CDR3 region has 15 residues. Deletions cut 2 bases from V and 0 bases from J, with 8 bases between. Germline V gene sequence: CDR1 MNHEY, CDR2 SVGAGI. CDR3 sequence reads: CASSYRQDSNQPQHF. In nucleotides, the CDR3 is TGTGCCAGCAGTTACCGGCAAGATAGCAATCAGCCCCAGCATTTT.

Comment on this clonotype: This may be a read error, as it is one base from a much larger clone. The chain is built from TRBV15 and TRBJ1-4; D not certain. Per the germline V gene, CDR1 is LNHNV and CDR2 is YYDKDF (reference sequence). The CDR3 has 15 amino acids. Trimming removed 1 base at V and 7 bases at J, with 13 bases between. Here the CDR3 reads CATSRGRRGGEKLFF. The CDR3, as DNA: TGTGCCACCAGCAGAGGGAGACGGGGTGGTGAAAAACTGTTTTTT. Supplemented by reference TRBV15 and TRBJ1-4, the full variable domain reads DAMVIQNPRYQVTQFGKPVTLSCSQTLNHNVMYWYQQKSSQAPKLLFHYYDKDFNNEADTPDNFQSRRPNTSFCFLDIRSPGLGDTAMYLCATSRGRRGGEKLFFGSGTQLSVL.

This clonotype was seen at least ten times. This chain joins TRBV4-3 and TRBJ2-7; 7 bases line up with TRBD1. Trimming at V came to 2 bases and at J to 2 bases, leaving 6 bases not matched to a gene. The CDR3 spans 15 residues. Germline CDR1 LGHNA, CDR2 YSLEER. CDR3: CASSQTGVDPYEQYF. CDR3 sequence (DNA): TGCGCCAGCAGCCAAACAGGGGTCGACCCCTACGAGCAGTACTTC.

This clonotype came up many times. This sequence joins TRBV6-2 or TRBV6-3 and TRBJ2-5; the D gene is possibly TRBD2 (6 bases). Trimming removed 4 bases at V and 3 bases at J, with 15 bases between. Looked up from germline, CDR1 is MNHEY and CDR2 is SVGEGT. This CDR3 has 15 residues. The CDR3 region has the DNA TGTGCCAGCAGTTCGACCGGGACGGGGGAAGAGACCCAGTACTTC. Its protein is CASSSTGTGEETQYF.

This clonotype has a count of ten or more. The chain has TRBV12-3 or TRBV12-4 and TRBJ1-2; 7 bases match TRBD1. This CDR3 has 15 amino acids. The junction had 6 bases not matched to a gene; V was cut back by 1 base and J by 4 bases. The chain's CDR3 is CASSLGGQIFYGYTF. The CDR3 DNA reads as TGTGCCAGCAGTTTAGGGGGACAGATATTCTATGGCTACACCTTC.

V and J are TRBV4-1 and TRBJ2-3, with a weak D call TRBD1 (5 bases). The CDR3 contains 15 residues. CDR1 and CDR2 from the germline V gene are MGHRA and YSYEKL. The germline V and J ends were trimmed by 3 bases and 1 base, with 11 bases remaining between them. In DNA, the CDR3 is TGCGCCAGCAGCCACGTTCAGGGCGGCACAGATACGCAGTATTTT. This encodes CASSHVQGGTDTQYF.

The sample holds many counts of this clonotype. The V gene is TRBV5-1, the J gene TRBJ2-5; maybe TRBD1 (6 bases). V shed 2 bases and J shed 3 bases, with 23 bases lying between them. This CDR3 is 18 amino acids long. CDR1 SGHRS and CDR2 YFSETQ come from the germline V gene. CDR3 coding DNA: TGCGCCAGCAGCTTCCTTCGCTCCGGGACACCCTATAAAGAGACCCAGTACTTC. This codes for CASSFLRSGTPYKETQYF.

This clonotype was observed a few times. A much more abundant neighbour one base away suggests this may be a read error. The chain combines TRBV7-2 with TRBJ2-7, with D unclear. The germline gives CDR1 SGHTA, CDR2 FQGNSA. Trimming left V 2 bases short and J 6 bases short, with 8 bases between. The CDR3 has 12 residues. The DNA for the CDR3 is TGTGCCAGCAGCTTATCCCCTAGCGAGCAGTACTTC. Translating gives CASSLSPSEQYF.

This clonotype showed up just a few times. The chain couples TRBV3-1 to TRBJ1-1; D gene unclear. The V gene lost 4 bases and the J gene lost 4 bases, with 16 bases spanning the gap. The CDR3 totals 15 residues. Germline V gives CDR1 LGHDT, CDR2 YNNKEL (reference sequence). The CDR3: CASSRGRLLGTEAFF. The CDR3 coding sequence is TGTGCCAGCAGCCGCGGACGACTATTGGGCACTGAAGCTTTCTTT.

V is TRBV5-1 and J is TRBJ2-3; D ambiguous. Germline-derived CDR1 and CDR2 are SGHRS and YFSETQ. Between the trimmed V and J ends, which lost 2 bases and 1 base, there was a span of 14 bases. The CDR3 totals 16 residues. The CDR3 sequence is CASSFPQFSGTDTQYF. The CDR3 nucleotides are TGCGCCAGCAGCTTTCCCCAATTTTCTGGCACAGATACGCAGTATTTT. The whole variable domain, filled in from reference TRBV5-1 and TRBJ2-3, reads KAGVTQTPRYLIKTRGQQVTLSCSPISGHRSVSWYQQTPGQGLQFLFEYFSETQRNKGNFPGRFSGRQFSNSRSEMNVSTLELGDSALYLCASSFPQFSGTDTQYFGPGTRLTVL.

Many counts were recorded for this clonotype. The V and J genes are TRBV7-2 and TRBJ2-5, with D perhaps assigned TRBD1 or TRBD2 (5 bases each). CDR1 and CDR2 from the germline V gene are SGHTA and FQGNSA. V lost 5 bases, J lost 7 bases, and 17 bases lay in between. The length of the CDR3 is 14 residues. CDR3 in DNA: TGTGCCAGCAGCCCGGGGACCACTCCGGGGACCCAGTACTTC. This codes for CASSPGTTPGTQYF.

The chain combines TRBV19 with TRBJ1-1; 9 bases fit TRBD1. The CDR3 runs 17 residues. The J segment lost 0 bases and the V segment lost 5 bases, leaving 10 bases of the junction unmatched. From germline, CDR1 is LNHDA and CDR2 SQIVND (reference sequence). CDR3 in DNA: TGTGCCAGTAGTCTTGGACAGGGGCAAATAATGAACACTGAAGCTTTCTTT. It translates to CASSLGQGQIMNTEAFF.

This clonotype was recorded many times. The rearrangement uses TRBV20-1 and TRBJ2-5; D not resolved. The germline V and J ends were trimmed by 6 bases and 2 bases, with 10 bases remaining between them. Germline lookup yields CDR1 DFQATT and CDR2 SNEGSKA (reference sequence). The CDR3 extends over 12 amino acids. This chain's CDR3 is CSAGGNQETQYF. The CDR3 DNA sequence: TGCAGTGCCGGCGGTAATCAAGAGACCCAGTACTTC.

The chain recombines TRBV9 with TRBJ2-2; the D gene is possibly TRBD2 (5 bases). The CDR3 is made up of 17 amino acids. The germline V gene encodes CDR1 SGDLS and CDR2 YYNGEE. With 2 bases removed from V and 6 bases from J, the gap between germline ends came to 20 bases. In DNA, the CDR3 is TGTGCCAGCAGCGTCTCTCCAGGCGGGCTAGGACCCGGGGAGCTGTTTTTT. This encodes CASSVSPGGLGPGELFF.

At least ten counts were recorded for this clonotype. The V gene is TRBV29-1, the J gene TRBJ1-1; maybe TRBD1 (6 bases). This CDR3 is 13 amino acids long. V was clipped by 7 bases and J by 9 bases, with 21 bases between them. The germline V gene encodes CDR1 SQVTM and CDR2 ANQGSEA. The CDR3 sequence: CSEYRDTEVKAFF. In DNA, the CDR3 is TGCAGCGAGTACCGGGACACCGAAGTCAAAGCTTTCTTT.

This clonotype turned up a few times. CDR3 DNA sequence: TGCAGTCCCTACGGGGGTAGTGCCCAAGAGACCCAGTTCTTC. Residues: CSPYGGSAQETQFF. The chain combines TRBV20-1 with TRBJ2-1, with D maybe TRBD2 (6 bases). The CDR3 loop spans 14 amino acids. CDR1 and CDR2 from the germline V gene are DFQATT and SNEGSKA (reference sequence). V dropped 8 bases and J dropped 13 bases, with 27 bases sitting between them.

The chain combines TRBV7-2 with TRBJ2-3; D gene ambiguous. Germline CDR1 SGHTA, CDR2 FQGNSA. The V and J ends lost 1 base and 14 bases respectively, with 13 bases between them. The CDR3 loop spans 12 amino acids. The CDR3 region is CASSLDSAEWYF. The CDR3 coding sequence is TGTGCCAGCAGCTTAGATTCCGCCGAGTGGTATTTT.

This chain joins TRBV20-1 and TRBJ2-7; tentatively, D is TRBD1 (6 bases). There are 14 residues in the CDR3. Trimming took 2 bases from V and 6 from J, leaving 17 bases between them. Germline loops: CDR1 DFQATT, CDR2 SNEGSKA (reference sequence). The CDR3 nucleotides read TGCAGTGCTAGACCGACAGGCGGTATCGGCGAGCAGTACTTC. It is translated as CSARPTGGIGEQYF.